This T cell receptor (beta chain) was recorded in a study of blood T cell repertoires in COVID-19. CDR1 and CDR2 from the germline V gene are SNHLY and FYNNEI. CDR3 size: 13 residues. V gave up 3 bases and J gave up 11 bases, with 14 bases separating them. In the source study's methods: The authors estimated nucleated cell counts from reference gene primer amplification. Using immunoSEQ multiplex PCR, the repertoire was profiled, and TCRdb retains in-frame clones only, with some absent. Clonal size and the V and J genes are those of that table, whereas D and trimming came from the DNA. This table has roughly 410,000 clones, around 87% appearing once.

The sample was peripheral blood. The V gene is TRBV2, the J gene TRBJ1-5, with D unclear. This sequence was found in a woman aged 60-70 years with COVID-19, enrolled during active disease. CDR3 nucleotides: TGTGCCAGCAGTGAGACCCGACCAGCGGCCCAGCATTTT. Amino acid sequence: CASSETRPAAQHF.